Listed here are 15 T cell receptor beta chains from one sample, sequenced in a study of blood T cell repertoires in COVID-19. Here immunoSEQ multiplex PCR was the method, and the copy in TCRdb shows in-frame clones only, minus some. Among 200,000 to 300,000 clones listed, approximately 86% were seen once. Material for sequencing was PBMCs or T cells enriched from blood (not recorded which). These receptors all stem from a young woman who had recovered from COVID-19.

Only one count was recorded for this clone. V gene TRBV21-1 combines with J gene TRBJ2-5; the D call of TRBD1 is as the table states it, not checked on the DNA. TRBV21-1 is reported as a pseudogene. There are 15 residues in the CDR3. CDR3 bases: TGTGCCACCCTTTCCCCGCAGGGGGCACAAGAGACCCAGTACTTC. It translates to CATLSPQGAQETQYF.

This chain connects TRBV29-1 to TRBJ2-7, with unresolved D. V was shortened by 5 bases and J by 5 bases, with 7 bases between the two germline ends. The CDR3 length is 10 residues. The germline V gene encodes CDR1 SQVTM and CDR2 ANQGSEA. The CDR3 is CSVYFNEQYF. The CDR3, as DNA: TGCAGCGTTTATTTTAACGAGCAGTACTTC.

This clone was picked up one time. The chain employs TRBV10-2 and TRBJ2-1; TRBD2 aligns across 11 bases. The junction had 9 bases not matched to a gene; V was cut back by 6 bases and J by 5 bases. The CDR3 has 16 amino acids. Per the germline V gene, CDR1 is WSHSY and CDR2 is SAAADI. The CDR3 DNA follows: TGCGCCAGCAGCTATATAGCGGGAGGGCCCCACAATGAGCAGTTCTTC. It translates to CASSYIAGGPHNEQFF.

The J gene is TRBJ2-3, the V gene TRBV19; 7 nucleotides agree with TRBD1. Germline loops: CDR1 LNHDA, CDR2 SQIVND (reference sequence). The length of the CDR3 is 14 residues. V trimming: 9 bases; J trimming: 2 bases; junction bases outside the gene matches: 8. The CDR3 DNA sequence: TGTGCCAGCTCCACAGGGGCGACCACAGATACGCAGTATTTT. It translates to CASSTGATTDTQYF.

The chain combines TRBV13 with TRBJ1-6; possibly TRBD1 for D (5 bases). The germline V and J ends were trimmed by 0 bases and 3 bases, with 9 bases remaining between them. The CDR3 extends over 16 amino acids. CDR1 and CDR2 (germline): PRHDT, FYEKMQ (reference sequence). CDR3 sequence: CASSLGQGNYNSPLHF. In DNA, the CDR3 is TGTGCCAGCAGCTTAGGGCAGGGCAACTATAATTCACCCCTCCACTTT.

The chain recombines TRBV11-2 with TRBJ2-5, with D possibly TRBD2 on 6 matching bases. Germline V gene sequence: CDR1 SGHAT, CDR2 FQNNGV. Trimming cost V 1 base and J 4 bases, with 10 bases left between them. This CDR3 region has 14 residues. The chain's CDR3 is CASSLAGVRETQYF. As DNA, the CDR3 is TGTGCCAGCAGCTTAGCGGGAGTTAGAGAGACCCAGTACTTC.

DNA of the CDR3: TGCGCCAGCAGCTCGACAGGGACGTTCACAGATACGCAGTATTTT. This gives the protein CASSSTGTFTDTQYF. This chain joins TRBV5-1 and TRBJ2-3; 7 bases align to TRBD1. Trimming removed 3 bases from V and 2 bases from J; junction bases left unmatched: 6. Germline V gene lookup returns CDR1 SGHRS and CDR2 YFSETQ. The CDR3 runs to 15 residues. Looking up the rest from reference TRBV5-1 and TRBJ2-3 gives the full variable domain: KAGVTQTPRYLIKTRGQQVTLSCSPISGHRSVSWYQQTPGQGLQFLFEYFSETQRNKGNFPGRFSGRQFSNSRSEMNVSTLELGDSALYLCASSSTGTFTDTQYFGPGTRLTVL.

The chain's CDR3 is CASMSATGGAGELFF. Written as DNA, the CDR3 is TGTGCCAGCATGTCCGCGACAGGGGGAGCCGGGGAGCTGTTTTTT. The chain uses TRBV27 and TRBJ2-2; 9 bases match TRBD1. This CDR3 has 15 residues. The V gene's germline CDR1 is MNHEY and CDR2 SMNVEV (reference sequence). With V trimmed by 7 bases and J by 6 bases, 9 bases remained unmatched.

This rearrangement joins TRBV19 to TRBJ2-1; 8 bases fit TRBD2. Germline lookup yields CDR1 LNHDA and CDR2 SQIVND (reference sequence). With 3 bases clipped from V and 2 bases from J, the junction kept 6 bases outside the gene matches. This CDR3 spans 16 amino acids. This CDR3 is CASSISGGVTYNEQFF. In DNA form, the CDR3 reads TGTGCCAGTAGTATCTCGGGAGGGGTAACCTACAATGAGCAGTTCTTC. Looking up the rest from reference TRBV19 and TRBJ2-1 gives the full variable domain: DGGITQSPKYLFRKEGQNVTLSCEQNLNHDAMYWYRQDPGQGLRLIYYSQIVNDFQKGDIAEGYSVSREKKESFPLTVTSAQKNPTAFYLCASSISGGVTYNEQFFGPGTRLTVL.

This clone was observed a single time. This rearrangement joins TRBV7-2 to TRBJ2-3; tentative D call: TRBD2 (7 bases). The CDR3 loop spans 15 amino acids. With 3 bases removed from V and 4 bases from J, the gap between germline ends came to 14 bases. Germline CDR1 and CDR2: SGHTA and FQGNSA. The CDR3 sequence: CASSFEGGGPDTQYF. In DNA form, the CDR3 reads TGTGCCAGCAGCTTTGAAGGGGGGGGGCCAGATACGCAGTATTTT.

CDR3 sequence (DNA): TGTGCCAGCAGTGAAGCGTTATTAGCGAACACCGGGGAGCTGTTTTTT. Its protein is CASSEALLANTGELFF. The V gene is TRBV6-1, the J gene TRBJ2-2; unclear D gene. Between the trimmed V and J ends, which lost 0 bases and 0 bases, there was a span of 8 bases. Germline lookup yields CDR1 MNHNS and CDR2 SASEGT. This CDR3 region has 16 residues.

This chain links TRBV2 with TRBJ2-2; TRBD2 is a possible D gene (6 bases). Trimming took 6 bases from V and 1 from J, leaving 9 bases between them. This CDR3 has 14 amino acids. Germline V gene lookup returns CDR1 SNHLY and CDR2 FYNNEI. CDR3 nucleotide sequence: TGTGCCAGCAGGGGAGGACAGAACACCGGGGAGCTGTTTTTT. Its translation: CASRGGQNTGELFF.

About this clone: Other nucleotide sequences in the sample specify the same CDR3. The DNA for the CDR3 is TGTGCCAGCAGCGTAGGTAGCGGGGGGGATACAGATACGCAGTATTTT. Its protein product is CASSVGSGGDTDTQYF. The chain links TRBV9 to TRBJ2-3, with TRBD2 matching over 11 bases. The CDR3 is made up of 16 amino acids. The V gene's germline CDR1 is SGDLS and CDR2 YYNGEE. With V trimmed by 0 bases and J by 3 bases, 3 bases remained unmatched.

V usage is TRBV28 and J usage is TRBJ2-6; 12 positions agree with TRBD2. The CDR3 has 21 amino acids. Per the germline V gene, CDR1 is MDHEN and CDR2 is SYDVKM. With V trimmed by 6 bases and J by 1 base, 16 bases remained unmatched. The CDR3 loop reads CASSPGLAGFKVLSGANVLTF. As DNA, the CDR3 is TGTGCCAGCAGCCCCGGACTAGCGGGATTCAAGGTTCTTTCTGGGGCCAACGTCCTGACTTTC. The full variable domain, rest sourced from reference TRBV28 and TRBJ2-6, is DVKVTQSSRYLVKRTGEKVFLECVQDMDHENMFWYRQDPGLGLRLIYFSYDVKMKEKGDIPEGYSVSREKKERFSLILESASTNQTSMYLCASSPGLAGFKVLSGANVLTFGAGSRLTVL.

This clone was counted between two and nine times. This chain joins TRBV7-2 and TRBJ2-1, with 13 bases fitting TRBD2. The CDR3 sequence is 15 residues long. V trimming: 5 bases; J trimming: 8 bases; junction bases outside the gene matches: 6. The germline gives CDR1 SGHTA, CDR2 FQGNSA. The CDR3 here is CASSPTSGRGDEQFF. DNA of the CDR3: TGTGCCAGCAGCCCAACTAGCGGGAGGGGCGATGAGCAGTTCTTC.